This T cell receptor (beta chain) stems from a study of cytomegalovirus exposure and HLA in healthy donors. The PCR contained 60 Vbeta and 13 Jbeta primers. Profiling relied on immunoSEQ multiplex PCR, and the TCRdb table lists in-frame clones only, not all of them. The table lists fewer than 250,000 clones, about 76% of them singletons. The CDR3 length is 13 residues. Germline V CDR1 and CDR2: ENHRY, SYGVKD. Sequencing was performed on PBMCs. This TCR came from a male donor in good health and CMV-seropositive. The chain employs TRBV10-3 and TRBJ2-7, with D possibly TRBD2 on 8 matching bases. CDR3 DNA: TGTACCACCGGGGGGGCAGGGGGAGGGGAGCAGTACTTC. Its translation is CTTGGAGGGEQYF.